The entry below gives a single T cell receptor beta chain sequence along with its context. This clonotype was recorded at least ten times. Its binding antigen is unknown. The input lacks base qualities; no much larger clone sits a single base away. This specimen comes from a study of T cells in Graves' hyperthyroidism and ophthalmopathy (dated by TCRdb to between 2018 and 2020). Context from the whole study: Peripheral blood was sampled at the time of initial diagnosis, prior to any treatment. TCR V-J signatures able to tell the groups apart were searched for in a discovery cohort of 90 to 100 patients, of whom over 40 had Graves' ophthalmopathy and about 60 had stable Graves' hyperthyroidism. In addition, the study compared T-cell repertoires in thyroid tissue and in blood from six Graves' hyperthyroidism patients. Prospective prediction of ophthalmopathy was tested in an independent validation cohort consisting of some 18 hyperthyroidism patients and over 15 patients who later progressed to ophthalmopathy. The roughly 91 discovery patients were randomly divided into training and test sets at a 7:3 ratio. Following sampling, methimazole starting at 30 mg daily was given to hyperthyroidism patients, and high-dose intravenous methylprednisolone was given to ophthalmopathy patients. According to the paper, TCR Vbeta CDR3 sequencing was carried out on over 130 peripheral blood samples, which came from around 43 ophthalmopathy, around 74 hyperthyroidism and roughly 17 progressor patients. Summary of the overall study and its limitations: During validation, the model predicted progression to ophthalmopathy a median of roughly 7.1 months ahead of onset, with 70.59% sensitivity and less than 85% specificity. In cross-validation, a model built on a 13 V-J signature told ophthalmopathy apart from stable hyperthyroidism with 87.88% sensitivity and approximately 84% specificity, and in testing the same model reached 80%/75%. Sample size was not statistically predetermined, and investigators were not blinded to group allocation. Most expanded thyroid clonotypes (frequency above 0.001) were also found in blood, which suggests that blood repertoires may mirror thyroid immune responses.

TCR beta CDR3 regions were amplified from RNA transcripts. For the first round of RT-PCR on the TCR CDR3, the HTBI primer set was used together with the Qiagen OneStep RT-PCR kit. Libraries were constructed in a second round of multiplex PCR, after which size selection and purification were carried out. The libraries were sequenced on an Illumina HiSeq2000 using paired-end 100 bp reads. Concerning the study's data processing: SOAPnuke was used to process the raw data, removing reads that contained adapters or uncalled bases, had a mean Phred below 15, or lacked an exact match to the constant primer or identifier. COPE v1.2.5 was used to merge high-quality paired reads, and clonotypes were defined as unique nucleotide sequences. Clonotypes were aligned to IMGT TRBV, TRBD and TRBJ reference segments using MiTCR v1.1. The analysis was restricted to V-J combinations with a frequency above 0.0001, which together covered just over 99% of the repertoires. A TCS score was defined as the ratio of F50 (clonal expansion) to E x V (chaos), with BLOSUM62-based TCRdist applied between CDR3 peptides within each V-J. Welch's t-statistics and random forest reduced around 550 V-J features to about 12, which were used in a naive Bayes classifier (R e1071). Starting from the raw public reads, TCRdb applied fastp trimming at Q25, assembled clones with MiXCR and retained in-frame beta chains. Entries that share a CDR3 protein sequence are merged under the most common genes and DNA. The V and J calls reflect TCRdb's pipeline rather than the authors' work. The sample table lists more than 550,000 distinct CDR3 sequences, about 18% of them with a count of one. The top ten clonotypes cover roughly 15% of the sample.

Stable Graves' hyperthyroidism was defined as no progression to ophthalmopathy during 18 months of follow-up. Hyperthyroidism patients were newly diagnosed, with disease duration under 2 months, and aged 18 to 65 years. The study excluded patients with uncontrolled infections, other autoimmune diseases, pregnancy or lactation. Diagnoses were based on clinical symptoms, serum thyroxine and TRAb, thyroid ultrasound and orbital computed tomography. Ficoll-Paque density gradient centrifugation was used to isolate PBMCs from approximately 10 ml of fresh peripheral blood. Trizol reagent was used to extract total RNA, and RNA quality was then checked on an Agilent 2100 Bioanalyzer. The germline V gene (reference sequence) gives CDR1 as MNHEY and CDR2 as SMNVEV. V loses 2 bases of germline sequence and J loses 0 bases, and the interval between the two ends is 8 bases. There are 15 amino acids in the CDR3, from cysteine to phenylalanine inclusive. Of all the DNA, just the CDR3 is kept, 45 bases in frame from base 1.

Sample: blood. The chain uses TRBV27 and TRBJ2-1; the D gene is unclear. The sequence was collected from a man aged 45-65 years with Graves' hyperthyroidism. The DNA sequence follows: TGTGCCAGCAGTTTAGATTGGTACTCCTACAATGAGCAGTTCTTC. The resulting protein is CASSLDWYSYNEQFF.